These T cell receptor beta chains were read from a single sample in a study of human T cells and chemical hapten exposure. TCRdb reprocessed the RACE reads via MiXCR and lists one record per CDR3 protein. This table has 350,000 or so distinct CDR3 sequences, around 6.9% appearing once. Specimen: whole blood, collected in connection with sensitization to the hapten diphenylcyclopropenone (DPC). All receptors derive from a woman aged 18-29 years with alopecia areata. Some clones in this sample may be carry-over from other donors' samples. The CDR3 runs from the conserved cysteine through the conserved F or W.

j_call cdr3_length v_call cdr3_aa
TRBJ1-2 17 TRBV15 CATSRDRGQGRFYGYTF
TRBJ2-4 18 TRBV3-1 CASSQDWAGGKAKNIQYF
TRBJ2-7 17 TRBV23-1 CASSQCRGRHPSYEQYF
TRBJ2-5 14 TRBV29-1 CSVDEEQGEETQYF
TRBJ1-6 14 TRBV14 CASSSRTAVSPLHF
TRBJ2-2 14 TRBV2 CASSVGSNTGELFF
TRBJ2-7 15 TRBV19 CASSTGTGGRYEQYF
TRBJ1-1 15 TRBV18 CATIDHRDGDTEAFF
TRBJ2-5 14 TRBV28 CASSTGRWKETQYF
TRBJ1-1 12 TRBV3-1 CASGYRNTEAFF
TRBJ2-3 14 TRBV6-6 CASSPWTGTDTQYF
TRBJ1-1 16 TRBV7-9 CASSFPPGKENTEAFF
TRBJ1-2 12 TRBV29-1 CSVEWTAYGYTF
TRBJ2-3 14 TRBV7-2 CASSLAGVPDTQYF
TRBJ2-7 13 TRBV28 CASSWQTSYEQYF
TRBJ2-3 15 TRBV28 CASSLFSGTPDTQYF
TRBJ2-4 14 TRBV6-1 CASTAGVAKNIQYF
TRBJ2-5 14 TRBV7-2 CASSLTSGKETQYF
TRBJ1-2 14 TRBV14 CASSPLWRLSGYTF
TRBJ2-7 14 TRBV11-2 CASSPPRTVYEQYF